This T cell receptor beta chain was captured by sequencing in a study of cytomegalovirus exposure and HLA in healthy donors. Study in general: A data release that came early held tens of millions of unique TCRs from HLA-typed donors. General study findings and limits: As a later analysis revealed, most CMV-associated TCR beta chains appeared HLA-restricted. With high specificity and sensitivity, the classifier reportedly diagnosed cytomegalovirus status. Roughly uniform sequencing depth across donors was assumed, possibly incorrectly.

The PCR was carried out with 60 Vbeta primers and 13 Jbeta primers. The protocol was immunoSEQ multiplex PCR, while the TCRdb copy is restricted to in-frame clones and leaves out a portion. Counted here are approximately 170,000 clones, around 77% occurring once; the ten biggest clones make up around 1.5%. With 6 bases removed from V and 2 bases from J, the gap between germline ends came to 14 bases. The CDR3 is 15 residues long. Germline-derived CDR1 and CDR2 are LNHDA and SQIVND (reference sequence). For this clone: Its antigen is unknown.

This chain connects TRBV19 to TRBJ1-5, with D possibly TRBD1 on 5 matching bases. This TCR was sampled from a man in his forties in good health and CMV-seronegative. The sample taken for sequencing was PBMCs. The CDR3 sequence is CASRIQWGGNQPQHF. CDR3 nucleotides: TGTGCCAGTAGGATCCAATGGGGGGGCAATCAGCCCCAGCATTTT. The full variable domain, its missing parts supplied by reference TRBV19 and TRBJ1-5, is DGGITQSPKYLFRKEGQNVTLSCEQNLNHDAMYWYRQDPGQGLRLIYYSQIVNDFQKGDIAEGYSVSREKKESFPLTVTSAQKNPTAFYLCASRIQWGGNQPQHFGDGTRLSIL.